This entry is about one T cell receptor beta chain. Its cognate antigen is unknown. These data are taken from a study of cytomegalovirus exposure and HLA in healthy donors. General study points: CMV serostatus was the sole immune exposure information available. HLA alleles showed associations with 15,000 to 20,000 TCR beta sequences in a later analysis, at a 0.05 false discovery rate.

Per the germline V gene, CDR1 is MNHEY and CDR2 is SVGAGI. Trimming shortened V by 4 bases and J by 4 bases, and 16 bases separated the two germline ends. There are 15 residues in the CDR3. The PCR employed 60 Vbeta primers together with 13 Jbeta primers. Here immunoSEQ multiplex PCR was the method, and the copy in TCRdb shows in-frame clones only, minus some. This sample has about 57,000 clones, with more than 75% found just once. The gene calls are TRBV6-5 and TRBJ1-1, with unresolved D. Sequencing was done on a sample of PBMCs. The receptor was isolated from a male donor in good health and CMV-seronegative. The CDR3 reads CASSSNVALGTEAFF. The CDR3 DNA reads as TGTGCCAGCAGTTCCAACGTAGCGTTGGGCACTGAAGCTTTCTTT.